This TCR beta chain was captured by sequencing in a study of cytomegalovirus exposure and HLA in healthy donors. Clones were read by immunoSEQ multiplex PCR, and TCRdb kept only the in-frame ones, dropping some. Among approximately 260,000 clones listed, 80% to 90% were seen once. The CDR3 runs 15 residues. CDR1 SGDLS and CDR2 YYNGEE come from the germline V gene. V was cut by 2 bases and J by 6 bases, with 18 bases left in between. The clonotype was recovered from a woman between 18 and 30 years old in good health and CMV-seronegative. The sequencing sample was made of PBMCs. The genes are TRBV9 and TRBJ2-7; possible D gene TRBD1, 5 bases. CDR3 sequence (DNA): TGTGCCAGCAGCGTCCGAGAGGACAAAGGGGCCGAGCAGTACTTC. Translated, it gives CASSVREDKGAEQYF. The full variable domain, rest sourced from reference TRBV9 and TRBJ2-7, is DSGVTQTPKHLITATGQRVTLRCSPRSGDLSVYWYQQSLDQGLQFLIQYYNGEERAKGNILERFSAQQFPDLHSELNLSSLELGDSALYFCASSVREDKGAEQYFGPGTRLTVT.